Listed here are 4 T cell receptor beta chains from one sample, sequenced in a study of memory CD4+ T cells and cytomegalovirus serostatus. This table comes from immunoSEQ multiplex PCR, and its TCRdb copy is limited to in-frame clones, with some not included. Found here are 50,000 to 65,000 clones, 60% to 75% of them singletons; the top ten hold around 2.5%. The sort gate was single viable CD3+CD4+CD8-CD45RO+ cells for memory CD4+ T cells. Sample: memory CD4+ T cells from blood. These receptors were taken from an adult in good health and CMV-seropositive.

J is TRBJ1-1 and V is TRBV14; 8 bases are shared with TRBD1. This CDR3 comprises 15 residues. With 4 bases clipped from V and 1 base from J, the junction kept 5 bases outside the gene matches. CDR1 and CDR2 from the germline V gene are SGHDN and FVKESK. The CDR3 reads CASSRTGTGNTEAFF. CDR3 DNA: TGTGCCAGCAGCCGTACCGGGACAGGGAACACTGAAGCTTTCTTT.

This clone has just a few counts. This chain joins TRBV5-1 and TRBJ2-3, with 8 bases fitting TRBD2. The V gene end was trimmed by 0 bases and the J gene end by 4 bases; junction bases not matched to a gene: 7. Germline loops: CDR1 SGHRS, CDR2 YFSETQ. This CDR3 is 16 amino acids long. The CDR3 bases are TGCGCCAGCAGCTTGGATGTCGGGAGGGGTCCAGATACGCAGTATTTT. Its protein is CASSLDVGRGPDTQYF.

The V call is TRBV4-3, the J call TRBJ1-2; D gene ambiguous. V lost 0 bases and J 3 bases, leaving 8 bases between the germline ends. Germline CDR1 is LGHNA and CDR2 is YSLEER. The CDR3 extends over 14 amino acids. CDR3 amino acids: CASSQDMTDYGYTF. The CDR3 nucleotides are TGCGCCAGCAGCCAAGATATGACTGACTATGGCTACACCTTC.

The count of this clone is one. This CDR3 is CASRSSGRGEQYF. The CDR3 nucleotides are TGTGCCAGCAGGTCCTCGGGTAGAGGGGAGCAGTACTTC. The chain recombines TRBV28 with TRBJ2-7, with D perhaps TRBD2 (5 bases). The length of the CDR3 is 13 residues. The germline CDR1 and CDR2 sequences are MDHEN and SYDVKM. Trimming shortened V by 6 bases and J by 7 bases, and 16 bases separated the two germline ends.